This entry features one T cell receptor beta chain sequence. The antigen is unknown. The CDR3 extends over 15 amino acids. Germline trimming cut 4 bases from V and 5 bases from J; bases unmatched to any gene: 8. The germline V gene has CDR1 SGHNT and CDR2 YENEEA. The assay was immunoSEQ multiplex PCR, and TCRdb's table has in-frame clones only and misses some. The sample lists around 170,000 clones, about 85% occurring once. This specimen comes from a study of cytomegalovirus exposure and HLA in healthy donors. The donors were members of the 120-subject validation cohort (separate from the approximately 670-subject first cohort). Study-wide findings and caveats: There were some public TCRs occurring in many donors, but most TCR sequences were rare. Among TCR beta chains, those listed as cytomegalovirus-associated numbered about 160. A subsequent analysis found that TCR clusters from the first cohort also tended to co-occur in the approximately 120 validation repertoires, with around 94% of cluster scores above 0.

The J gene is TRBJ2-7, the V gene TRBV11-3; 10 positions match TRBD1. This receptor was identified in a young man in good health and CMV-seropositive. The specimen was PBMCs. CDR3 in amino acids: CASSSYGTGVHEQYF. The DNA for the CDR3 is TGTGCCAGCAGCTCATACGGGACAGGGGTGCACGAGCAGTACTTC. The full variable domain, completed using reference TRBV11-3 and TRBJ2-7, is EAGVVQSPRYKIIEKKQPVAFWCNPISGHNTLYWYLQNLGQGPELLIRYENEEAVDDSQLPKDRFSAERLKGVDSTLKIQPAELGDSAVYLCASSSYGTGVHEQYFGPGTRLTVT.